This TCR beta chain was identified during a study of cytomegalovirus exposure and HLA in healthy donors. The PCR used 60 Vbeta and 13 Jbeta primers. TCRdb's copy holds only in-frame clones and misses some; the assay was immunoSEQ multiplex PCR. The sample holds around 210,000 clones, around 80% seen once. Notes on the study in general: CMV serostatus stood as the only immune exposure information on hand.

The CDR3 is made up of 13 amino acids. Germline assignment: CDR1 SQVTM and CDR2 ANQGSEA. V lost 7 bases to trimming and J lost 7 bases; unmatched junction nucleotides: 9. Details on this clone: What it binds is unknown.

The genes are TRBV29-1 and TRBJ2-1; TRBD1 matches 8 bases. This receptor was identified in a boy between 5 and 17 years old in good health and CMV-seronegative. The sample was PBMCs. The CDR3, as DNA: TGCAGCGCTGGGACAGGTCGAATGAATGAGCAGTTCTTC. Its translation: CSAGTGRMNEQFF.